These T cell receptor beta chains were read from a single sample in a study of blood T cell repertoires in COVID-19. Profiled with immunoSEQ multiplex PCR; TCRdb holds only in-frame clones, not every one. The repertoire holds 150,000 or so clones, with roughly 91% as singletons. The specimen sequenced was peripheral blood. Receptors were obtained from a man in his late teens or twenties with acute or convalescent COVID-19. CDR3s include the opening cysteine and the closing phenylalanine or tryptophan. Fields, in order: V gene, J gene, clone size, D gene, CDR3 protein, CDR3 DNA. D genes are given only for firm matches. Clone sizes are given selectively: once, few, many, or a class where the clone is expanded.

v_gene: TRBV18
j_gene: TRBJ2-1
abundance: NA
d_gene: NA
CDR3aa: CASSRDNNEQFF
CDR3nt: TGTGCCAGCTCAAGAGATAACAATGAGCAGTTCTTC

v_gene: TRBV10-1
j_gene: TRBJ2-2
abundance: NA
d_gene: TRBD2
CDR3aa: CASSTRSGRDSGELFF
CDR3nt: TGCGCCAGCAGCACACGTAGCGGGAGAGATTCCGGGGAGCTGTTTTTT

v_gene: TRBV10-3
j_gene: TRBJ2-5
abundance: NA
d_gene: NA
CDR3aa: CAISDGQETQYF
CDR3nt: TGTGCCATCAGCGACGGGCAAGAGACCCAGTACTTC

v_gene: TRBV5-1
j_gene: TRBJ2-7
abundance: NA
d_gene: TRBD2
CDR3aa: CASSLGAGGFYEQYF
CDR3nt: TGCGCCAGCAGCTTGGGAGCGGGGGGCTTTTACGAGCAGTACTTC

v_gene: TRBV6-6
j_gene: TRBJ2-2
abundance: NA
d_gene: TRBD1
CDR3aa: CASSYGAGGNGELFF
CDR3nt: TGTGCCAGCAGTTACGGGGCAGGGGGAAACGGGGAGCTGTTTTTT

v_gene: TRBV4-1
j_gene: TRBJ1-1
abundance: NA
d_gene: NA
CDR3aa: CASSQVLGTAEAFF
CDR3nt: TGCGCCAGCAGCCAAGTTCTTGGGACTGCTGAAGCTTTCTTT

v_gene: TRBV6-1
j_gene: TRBJ1-3
abundance: NA
d_gene: NA
CDR3aa: CASSEAGDRWNTIYF
CDR3nt: TGTGCCAGCAGTGAAGCAGGAGACAGATGGAACACCATATATTTT

v_gene: TRBV3-1/TRBV3-2
j_gene: TRBJ2-1
abundance: few
d_gene: NA
CDR3aa: CASSPHRDSYNEQFF
CDR3nt: TGTGCCAGCAGCCCGCACAGGGATAGCTACAATGAGCAGTTCTTC

v_gene: TRBV2
j_gene: TRBJ2-7
abundance: NA
d_gene: TRBD1
CDR3aa: CASRLGQGGLYEQYF
CDR3nt: TGTGCCAGCAGGCTCGGACAGGGGGGACTCTACGAGCAGTACTTC

v_gene: TRBV25-1
j_gene: TRBJ2-1
abundance: NA
d_gene: TRBD2
CDR3aa: CASAGAGGPNEQFF
CDR3nt: TGTGCCAGCGCTGGCGCGGGGGGGCCCAATGAGCAGTTCTTC

v_gene: TRBV30
j_gene: TRBJ1-3
abundance: NA
d_gene: NA
CDR3aa: CAWDRSGNTIYF
CDR3nt: TGTGCCTGGGACAGATCTGGAAACACCATATATTTT

v_gene: TRBV6-5
j_gene: TRBJ2-7
abundance: NA
d_gene: NA
CDR3aa: CASRTVRADNEQYF
CDR3nt: TGTGCCAGCAGGACGGTGCGGGCAGATAACGAGCAGTACTTC

v_gene: TRBV6-5
j_gene: TRBJ1-5
abundance: NA
d_gene: NA
CDR3aa: CASSYSRVHNQPQHF
CDR3nt: TGTGCCAGCAGTTACTCTCGGGTCCACAATCAGCCCCAGCATTTT

v_gene: TRBV3-1/TRBV3-2
j_gene: TRBJ2-2
abundance: few
d_gene: NA
CDR3aa: CASSQGRGAGELFF
CDR3nt: TGTGCCAGCAGCCAAGGGCGCGGAGCCGGGGAGCTGTTTTTT

v_gene: TRBV2
j_gene: TRBJ1-5
abundance: few
d_gene: TRBD1
CDR3aa: CASRTGGNQPQHF
CDR3nt: TGTGCCAGCAGGACAGGGGGCAATCAGCCCCAGCATTTT

v_gene: TRBV6-6
j_gene: TRBJ1-5
abundance: NA
d_gene: NA
CDR3aa: CASSYSQGLLGQPQHF
CDR3nt: TGTGCCAGCAGTTACAGCCAGGGACTTTTAGGTCAGCCCCAGCATTTT

v_gene: TRBV11-2
j_gene: TRBJ2-1
abundance: NA
d_gene: NA
CDR3aa: CASSLDRRSNEQFF
CDR3nt: TGTGCCAGCAGCTTAGATCGGCGGAGCAATGAGCAGTTCTTC

v_gene: TRBV5-1
j_gene: TRBJ2-3
abundance: NA
d_gene: NA
CDR3aa: CASSSGGTDTQYF
CDR3nt: TGCGCCAGCAGCTCGGGGGGCACAGATACGCAGTATTTT

v_gene: TRBV27
j_gene: TRBJ1-1
abundance: few
d_gene: NA
CDR3aa: CASWGTGFTEAFF
CDR3nt: TGTGCCAGCTGGGGAACAGGGTTCACTGAAGCTTTCTTT

v_gene: TRBV27
j_gene: TRBJ1-5
abundance: NA
d_gene: TRBD1
CDR3aa: CASSRQGAVQPQHF
CDR3nt: TGTGCCAGCAGCCGACAGGGGGCGGTTCAGCCCCAGCATTTT

v_gene: TRBV10-2
j_gene: TRBJ2-3
abundance: NA
d_gene: TRBD1
CDR3aa: CASGGGQGATDTQYF
CDR3nt: TGCGCCAGCGGCGGAGGACAGGGGGCAACAGATACGCAGTATTTT

v_gene: TRBV27
j_gene: TRBJ2-1
abundance: NA
d_gene: TRBD2
CDR3aa: CASNPTSGGLGNEQFF
CDR3nt: TGTGCCAGCAACCCGACTAGCGGGGGACTGGGGAATGAGCAGTTCTTC

v_gene: TRBV15
j_gene: TRBJ2-2
abundance: NA
d_gene: NA
CDR3aa: CATSRDGATGELFF
CDR3nt: TGTGCCACCAGCAGAGATGGAGCTACCGGGGAGCTGTTTTTT

v_gene: TRBV18
j_gene: TRBJ1-5
abundance: NA
d_gene: NA
CDR3aa: CASSDYGSQPQHF
CDR3nt: TGTGCCAGCTCAGATTACGGGTCTCAGCCCCAGCATTTT

v_gene: TRBV11-2
j_gene: TRBJ1-1
abundance: NA
d_gene: NA
CDR3aa: CASSSLPQGGTEAFF
CDR3nt: TGTGCCAGCAGCTCCCTCCCGCAGGGAGGTACTGAAGCTTTCTTT

v_gene: TRBV27
j_gene: TRBJ1-1
abundance: NA
d_gene: NA
CDR3aa: CASSLSRPPGSTEAFF
CDR3nt: TGTGCCAGCAGTTTATCGCGACCCCCGGGGAGCACTGAAGCTTTCTTT

v_gene: TRBV19
j_gene: TRBJ2-4
abundance: NA
d_gene: NA
CDR3aa: CASSISARLAKNIQYF
CDR3nt: TGTGCCAGTAGTATATCGGCCCGACTAGCCAAAAACATTCAGTACTTC

v_gene: TRBV19
j_gene: TRBJ2-1
abundance: NA
d_gene: TRBD1
CDR3aa: CASSEGQGLYNEQFF
CDR3nt: TGTGCCAGTAGTGAGGGACAGGGTCTATACAATGAGCAGTTCTTC

v_gene: TRBV5-1
j_gene: TRBJ1-1
abundance: NA
d_gene: TRBD1
CDR3aa: CASSSFHGQGSTEAFF
CDR3nt: TGCGCCAGCAGCTCTTTCCACGGACAGGGGAGTACTGAAGCTTTCTTT

v_gene: TRBV19
j_gene: TRBJ2-1
abundance: NA
d_gene: NA
CDR3aa: CASSGTSHESYNEQFF
CDR3nt: TGTGCCAGTAGTGGCACTAGCCATGAGTCCTACAATGAGCAGTTCTTC

v_gene: TRBV5-5
j_gene: TRBJ1-1
abundance: NA
d_gene: NA
CDR3aa: CASSLGTEAFF
CDR3nt: TGTGCCAGCAGCCTCGGGACTGAAGCTTTCTTT

v_gene: TRBV5-1
j_gene: TRBJ1-5
abundance: few
d_gene: NA
CDR3aa: CASSPRGGNQPQHF
CDR3nt: TGCGCCAGCAGCCCCAGGGGTGGCAATCAGCCCCAGCATTTT

v_gene: TRBV9
j_gene: TRBJ2-3
abundance: NA
d_gene: NA
CDR3aa: CASRQGGQGTDTQYF
CDR3nt: TGTGCCAGCAGGCAGGGGGGCCAGGGCACAGATACGCAGTATTTT

v_gene: TRBV24-1
j_gene: TRBJ2-3
abundance: NA
d_gene: TRBD1
CDR3aa: CATSEIPAAGTATDTQYF
CDR3nt: TGTGCCACCAGTGAAATACCTGCCGCCGGGACAGCAACAGATACGCAGTATTTT

v_gene: TRBV6-5
j_gene: TRBJ2-7
abundance: NA
d_gene: NA
CDR3aa: CASRRLQGTHEQYF
CDR3nt: TGTGCCAGCAGACGATTACAGGGTACCCACGAGCAGTACTTC

v_gene: TRBV7-9
j_gene: TRBJ1-1
abundance: NA
d_gene: TRBD1
CDR3aa: CASSLRDRGDTEAFF
CDR3nt: TGTGCCAGCAGCCTCCGGGACAGGGGGGACACTGAAGCTTTCTTT

v_gene: TRBV11-2
j_gene: TRBJ2-7
abundance: NA
d_gene: NA
CDR3aa: CASSSPDRPEPYEQYF
CDR3nt: TGTGCCAGCAGCTCCCCAGACAGGCCCGAACCCTACGAGCAGTACTTC

v_gene: TRBV3-1/TRBV3-2
j_gene: TRBJ2-1
abundance: NA
d_gene: NA
CDR3aa: CASGPAGTSSYNEQFF
CDR3nt: TGTGCCAGCGGCCCCGCGGGGACTTCATCCTACAATGAGCAGTTCTTC

v_gene: TRBV2
j_gene: TRBJ2-3
abundance: NA
d_gene: NA
CDR3aa: CASSGTQGRSLADTQYF
CDR3nt: TGTGCCAGCAGCGGCACTCAGGGGCGAAGCCTCGCAGATACGCAGTATTTT

v_gene: TRBV19
j_gene: TRBJ2-6
abundance: NA
d_gene: TRBD1
CDR3aa: CASSRTGSGANVLTF
CDR3nt: TGTGCCAGTAGCAGGACAGGCTCTGGGGCCAACGTCCTGACTTTC

v_gene: TRBV7-2
j_gene: TRBJ1-4
abundance: NA
d_gene: NA
CDR3aa: CASSLGLTAGEKLFF
CDR3nt: TGTGCCAGCAGCTTAGGGCTAACGGCGGGTGAAAAACTGTTTTTT

v_gene: TRBV6-1
j_gene: TRBJ2-7
abundance: NA
d_gene: TRBD2
CDR3aa: CASSEARRLATFYEQYF
CDR3nt: TGTGCCAGCAGTGAAGCGCGTCGACTAGCGACATTCTACGAGCAGTACTTC

v_gene: TRBV6-5
j_gene: TRBJ1-2
abundance: once
d_gene: NA
CDR3aa: CASSYSTQNYGYTF
CDR3nt: TGTGCCAGCAGTTACTCGACTCAGAACTATGGCTACACCTTC

v_gene: TRBV27
j_gene: TRBJ1-5
abundance: NA
d_gene: NA
CDR3aa: CASSRRSGNQPQHF
CDR3nt: TGTGCCAGCAGCCGGCGAAGCGGCAATCAGCCCCAGCATTTT

v_gene: TRBV15
j_gene: TRBJ1-1
abundance: once
d_gene: TRBD1
CDR3aa: CATSGTGGTEAFF
CDR3nt: TGTGCCACCAGCGGAACAGGGGGCACTGAAGCTTTCTTT

v_gene: TRBV15
j_gene: TRBJ1-2
abundance: few
d_gene: TRBD1
CDR3aa: CATSRDQPGAGGSYGYTF
CDR3nt: TGTGCCACCAGCAGAGATCAACCGGGGGCAGGGGGCTCCTATGGCTACACCTTC

v_gene: TRBV6-6
j_gene: TRBJ1-4
abundance: NA
d_gene: TRBD1
CDR3aa: CASSYPGQGSEKLFF
CDR3nt: TGTGCCAGCAGTTACCCGGGACAGGGGAGCGAAAAACTGTTTTTT

v_gene: TRBV6-5
j_gene: TRBJ1-2
abundance: NA
d_gene: TRBD1
CDR3aa: CASSTGQHYGYTF
CDR3nt: TGTGCCAGCAGCACGGGACAGCACTATGGCTACACCTTC

v_gene: TRBV7-6
j_gene: TRBJ2-7
abundance: NA
d_gene: TRBD1
CDR3aa: CASSLRGQGYEQYF
CDR3nt: TGTGCCAGCAGCTTAAGGGGACAGGGCTACGAGCAGTACTTC

v_gene: TRBV5-6
j_gene: TRBJ2-2
abundance: NA
d_gene: NA
CDR3aa: CASSSARVANTGELFF
CDR3nt: TGTGCCAGCAGTTCGGCCCGGGTCGCGAACACCGGGGAGCTGTTTTTT

v_gene: TRBV21-1
j_gene: TRBJ1-5
abundance: few
d_gene: NA
CDR3aa: CASSKGMRGLGNQPQHF
CDR3nt: TGTGCCAGCAGCAAAGGTATGAGGGGGCTGGGCAATCAGCCCCAGCATTTT

v_gene: TRBV5-1
j_gene: TRBJ1-1
abundance: NA
d_gene: NA
CDR3aa: CASTMRQAASGTEAFF
CDR3nt: TGCGCCAGCACCATGAGACAGGCGGCGAGTGGCACTGAAGCTTTCTTT